Each of the 11 T cell receptor beta chains below was sequenced from the same sample in a study of T cells after yellow fever vaccination. TCRdb re-called the 5' RACE reads through MiXCR, storing one row per CDR3 protein. The table lists just over 250,000 distinct CDR3 sequences, around 5.3% of them singletons, with around 3.3% in the top ten. The sample consisted of CD4+ T cells sorted from PBMCs, taken on the day of the yellow fever booster vaccination. These receptors all stem from a man between 18 and 29 years old who received the YFV17D yellow fever vaccine.

The V gene is TRBV6-2 or TRBV6-3, the J gene TRBJ2-5; D call uncertain. CDR3 length: 14 residues. V was trimmed by 4 bases and J by 2 bases, leaving 11 bases between them. CDR1 and CDR2 (germline): MNHEY, SVGEGT. CDR3 protein: CASSSSSIQETQYF. DNA of the CDR3: TGTGCCAGCAGTTCCTCGAGTATACAAGAGACCCAGTACTTC.

The chain uses TRBV10-2 and TRBJ2-1; 10 bases are a match to TRBD2. V lost 8 bases to trimming and J lost 7 bases; unmatched junction nucleotides: 11. Per the germline V gene, CDR1 is WSHSY and CDR2 is SAAADI. The CDR3 covers 15 residues. This CDR3 is CASGAGLAGVNEQFF. CDR3 coding DNA: TGCGCCAGCGGGGCGGGCCTAGCGGGGGTTAATGAGCAGTTCTTC.

Worth noting for this clonotype: At one end the junction does not follow the germline gene, possibly because of a read error. The gene calls are TRBV5-6 and TRBJ2-2; D is tentatively TRBD1 or TRBD2 (6 bases each). In germline, CDR1 is SGHDT, CDR2 YYEEEE. The CDR3 extends over 17 amino acids. The CDR3 protein is CASSFYGGRGNIGELFF. The CDR3 bases are TGTGCCAGCAGCTTCTACGGGGGCCGGGGAAACATCGGGGAGCTGTTTTTT. The full variable domain, its missing parts supplied by reference TRBV5-6 and TRBJ2-2, is DAGVTQSPTHLIKTRGQQVTLRCSPKSGHDTVSWYQQALGQGPQFIFQYYEEEERQRGNFPDRFSGHQFPNYSSELNVNALLLGDSALYLCASSFYGGRGNIGELFFGEGSRLTVL.

This clonotype was observed a few times. The gene calls are TRBV5-1 and TRBJ1-5, with 7 bases matching TRBD1. The V and J ends lost 2 bases and 5 bases, in that order; junction bases with no gene match: 1. The CDR3 length is 13 residues. Germline values: CDR1 SGHRS, CDR2 YFSETQ. Here the CDR3 DNA reads TGCGCCAGCAGCTTCACAGGGGATCAGCCCCAGCATTTT. Protein sequence: CASSFTGDQPQHF.

This clonotype came up many times. The rearrangement uses TRBV9 and TRBJ2-5, with 8 bases fitting TRBD2. This CDR3 is built from 17 residues. Germline CDR1 SGDLS, CDR2 YYNGEE. The V gene end was trimmed by 1 base and the J gene end by 2 bases; junction bases not matched to a gene: 10. The CDR3 coding sequence is TGTGCCAGCAGCGTAACGGGGGGGCCGGTCGTTCAAGAGACCCAGTACTTC. Protein product: CASSVTGGPVVQETQYF. Combining the CDR3 with reference TRBV9 and TRBJ2-5 gives the whole variable domain DSGVTQTPKHLITATGQRVTLRCSPRSGDLSVYWYQQSLDQGLQFLIQYYNGEERAKGNILERFSAQQFPDLHSELNLSSLELGDSALYFCASSVTGGPVVQETQYFGPGTRLLVL.

This clonotype was picked up many times. The genes are TRBV7-3 and TRBJ2-2; D is possibly TRBD1 (6 bases). The V end was cut by 6 bases, the J end by 0 bases, with 8 bases between. The CDR3 covers 14 residues. CDR1 is SGHTA, CDR2 FQGTGA, per germline. The CDR3 protein is CASRGTTNTGELFF. Written as DNA, the CDR3 is TGTGCCAGCAGGGGGACAACGAACACCGGGGAGCTGTTTTTT. The full variable domain, its missing parts supplied by reference TRBV7-3 and TRBJ2-2, is GAGVSQTPSNKVTEKGKYVELRCDPISGHTALYWYRQSLGQGPEFLIYFQGTGAADDSGLPNDRFFAVRPEGSVSTLKIQRTERGDSAVYLCASRGTTNTGELFFGEGSRLTVL.

The CDR3 DNA is TGTGCCAGCAGCCCTCGGACCGAGCAGTACGTC. Translated, it gives CASSPRTEQYV. The V and J genes are TRBV6-1 and TRBJ2-7; no definite D call. The CDR3 runs to 11 residues. V was cut by 6 bases and J by 6 bases, with 9 bases left in between. In germline, CDR1 is MNHNS, CDR2 SASEGT.

In this sample, this clonotype turned up many times. The CDR3 is CSVAGIAGGTSETQYF. For the CDR3, the DNA is TGCAGCGTCGCTGGAATAGCGGGGGGCACTTCGGAGACCCAGTACTTC. The chain is built from TRBV29-1 and TRBJ2-5; 10 positions agree with TRBD2. V lost 6 bases to trimming and J lost 5 bases; unmatched junction nucleotides: 15. Germline V gene data show CDR1 as SQVTM and CDR2 as ANQGSEA. The CDR3 contains 16 residues.

This clonotype has a count of ten or more. This sequence joins TRBV7-9 and TRBJ1-1; 7 nucleotides align to TRBD1. CDR1 and CDR2 (germline): SEHNR, FQNEAQ (reference sequence). With V trimmed by 5 bases and J by 5 bases, 5 bases remained unmatched. This CDR3 contains 13 residues. CDR3 sequence reads: CASSAQGETEAFF. The CDR3, as DNA: TGTGCCAGCAGCGCGCAGGGGGAAACTGAAGCTTTCTTT.

The table lists this clonotype with a few counts. The rearrangement joins TRBV11-1 to TRBJ2-5; TRBD1 matches 9 bases. The V segment lost 6 bases and the J segment 5 bases; nucleotides outside the gene matches: 13. Germline-derived CDR1 and CDR2 are SGHAT and FQDESV (reference sequence). The CDR3 is 16 amino acids. CDR3 amino acids: CASRLGQGIARETQYF. For the CDR3, the DNA is TGTGCCAGCAGACTCGGACAGGGGATTGCGAGGGAGACCCAGTACTTC.

The rearrangement joins TRBV27 to TRBJ2-3; 12 positions match TRBD1. Germline lookup yields CDR1 MNHEY and CDR2 SMNVEV (reference sequence). The ends lost 6 bases at V and 11 bases at J; junction bases unmatched: 9. The CDR3 spans 14 residues. CDR3 sequence reads: CASSGDRGLSKQYF. The CDR3 coding sequence is TGTGCCAGCAGCGGGGACAGGGGGCTATCAAAGCAGTATTTT.